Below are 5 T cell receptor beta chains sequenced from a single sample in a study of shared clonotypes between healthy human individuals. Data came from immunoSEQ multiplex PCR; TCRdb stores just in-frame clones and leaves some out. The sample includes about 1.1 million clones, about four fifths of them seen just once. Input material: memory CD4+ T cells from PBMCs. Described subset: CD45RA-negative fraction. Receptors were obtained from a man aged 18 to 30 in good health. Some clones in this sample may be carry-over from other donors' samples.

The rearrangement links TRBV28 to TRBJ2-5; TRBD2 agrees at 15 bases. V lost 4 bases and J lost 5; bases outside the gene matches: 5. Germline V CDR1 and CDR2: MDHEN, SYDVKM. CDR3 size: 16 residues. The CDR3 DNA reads TGTGCCAGCAGTTCCCGGACTAGCGGGAGGGGGGAGACCCAGTACTTC. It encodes CASSSRTSGRGETQYF.

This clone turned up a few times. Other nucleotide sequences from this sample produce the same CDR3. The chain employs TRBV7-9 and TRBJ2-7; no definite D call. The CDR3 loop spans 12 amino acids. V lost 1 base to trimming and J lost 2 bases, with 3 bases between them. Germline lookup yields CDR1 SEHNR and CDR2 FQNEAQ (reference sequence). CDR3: CASSLGAYEQYF. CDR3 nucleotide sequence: TGTGCCAGCAGCTTAGGAGCCTACGAGCAGTACTTC.

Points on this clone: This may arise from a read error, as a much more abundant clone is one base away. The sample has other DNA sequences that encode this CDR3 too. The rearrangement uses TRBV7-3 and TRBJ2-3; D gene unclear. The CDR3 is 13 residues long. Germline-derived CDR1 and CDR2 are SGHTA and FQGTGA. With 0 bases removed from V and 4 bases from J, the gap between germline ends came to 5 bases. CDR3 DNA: TGTGCCAGCAGCTTAACGGGCGCAGATACGCAGTATTTT. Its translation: CASSLTGADTQYF.

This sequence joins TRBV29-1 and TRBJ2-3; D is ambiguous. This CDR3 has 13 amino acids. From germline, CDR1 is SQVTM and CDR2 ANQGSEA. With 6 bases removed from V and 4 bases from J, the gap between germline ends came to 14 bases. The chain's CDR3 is CSVAPGGPDTQYF. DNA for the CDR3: TGCAGCGTCGCTCCGGGCGGCCCAGATACGCAGTATTTT.

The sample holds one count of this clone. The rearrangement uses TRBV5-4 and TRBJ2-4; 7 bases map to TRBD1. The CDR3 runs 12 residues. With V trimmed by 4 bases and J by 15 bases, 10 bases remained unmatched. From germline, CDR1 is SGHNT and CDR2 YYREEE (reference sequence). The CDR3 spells CASSAARGPVYF. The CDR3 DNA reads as TGTGCCAGCAGCGCGGCAAGGGGGCCTGTGTACTTC.